The 32 T cell receptor beta chains below were found in one sample sequenced in a study of glioma-infiltrating T cells. Amplification of TCR alpha and beta CDR3 regions from RNA used iRepertoire nested multiplex PCR. Each CDR3 protein is one row after TCRdb ran MiXCR on the multiplex PCR reads. Of approximately 110,000 distinct CDR3 sequences in the sample, 25% to 30% were seen once. The sequenced sample was glioma tissue, nonneoplastic brain tissue, or PBMCs (not recorded which). The origin of the receptors is a human donor with low-grade glioma or glioblastoma, undergoing nonglioma brain surgery, or in good health (not recorded which).

This clonotype came up many times. The V and J genes are TRBV29-1 and TRBJ2-7; TRBD2 matches at 11 bases. Unmatched junction bases numbered 7, after V lost 5 bases and J lost 4 bases. Germline CDR1 SQVTM, CDR2 ANQGSEA. This CDR3 is built from 14 residues. The CDR3 region has the DNA TGCAGCGTTCCGCTAGCGGGAGGATTATACGAGCAGTACTTC. Residues: CSVPLAGGLYEQYF.

This clonotype was detected ten times or more. The rearrangement uses TRBV6-2 or TRBV6-3 and TRBJ2-1, with D perhaps matching TRBD1 (5 bases). The CDR3 consists of 16 residues. From germline, CDR1 is MNHEY and CDR2 SVGEGT. With 0 bases removed from V and 4 bases from J, the gap between germline ends came to 13 bases. CDR3 DNA: TGTGCCAGCAGTTACTCAAGGGGTCTCGGATACAATGAGCAGTTCTTC. Protein sequence: CASSYSRGLGYNEQFF.

The J gene is TRBJ2-1, the V gene TRBV5-1, with TRBD2 matching 8 bases. The CDR3 sequence is 15 residues long. Germline CDR1 reads SGHRS; CDR2 reads YFSETQ. The junction had 7 bases not matched to a gene; V was cut back by 4 bases and J by 4 bases. The CDR3 DNA sequence: TGCGCCAGCAGCCCCACAACTAGCGGTTACAATGAGCAGTTCTTC. Translation: CASSPTTSGYNEQFF.

To note about this clonotype: A junction end diverges from the germline sequence, so it may reflect a read error. CDR3 loop: CASSLAGTEKRDF. DNA of the CDR3: TGTGCCAGCAGTTTAGCCGGGACAGAAAAACGGGACTTC. The gene calls are TRBV12-3 or TRBV12-4 and TRBJ1-2, with 7 bases matching TRBD1. CDR3 length: 13 amino acids.

The chain has TRBV2 and TRBJ2-7; 10 bases agree with TRBD1. CDR1 and CDR2 from the germline V gene are SNHLY and FYNNEI. J gave up 4 bases and V 10 bases, and 7 bases lay outside the gene matches. There are 13 residues in the CDR3. DNA for the CDR3: TGTGCCACACCCGGGACAGGGGCTTACGAGCAGTACTTC. This encodes CATPGTGAYEQYF.

This clonotype was counted at least ten times. The genes are TRBV7-3 and TRBJ2-1, with TRBD1 as a possible D gene (6 bases). CDR3 length: 16 amino acids. Trimming took 5 bases from V and 3 from J, leaving 17 bases between them. Germline-derived CDR1 and CDR2 are SGHTA and FQGTGA. The chain's CDR3 is CASSDTHGTNYNEQFF. In DNA form, the CDR3 reads TGTGCCAGCAGCGATACTCACGGGACAAACTACAATGAGCAGTTCTTC.

Note on this clonotype: The CDR3 end shows no conserved phenylalanine or tryptophan, and so a read error is likely. DNA for the CDR3: TGTGCCGGCAGCCTCGGGACAGGGGGCTTGACGCTCACTGAAGCTTTCCTT. Residues: CAGSLGTGGLTLTEAFL. The rearrangement joins TRBV7-9 to TRBJ1-1, with 12 bases matching TRBD1. The CDR3 length is 17 residues. Looked up from germline, CDR1 is SEHNR and CDR2 is FQNEAQ (reference sequence).

This clonotype has only a few counts. The chain joins TRBV3-1 to TRBJ2-1; no clear D gene. Looked up from germline, CDR1 is LGHDT and CDR2 is YNNKEL (reference sequence). The CDR3 is made up of 12 amino acids. V was cut by 6 bases and J by 7 bases, with 10 bases left in between. The CDR3 DNA sequence: TGTGCCAGCAGTCGAAGCTCGAATGAGCAGTTCTTC. Translation: CASSRSSNEQFF.

This clonotype was recorded at least ten times. The J gene is TRBJ2-3, the V gene TRBV2; 15 bases match TRBD2. The CDR3 extends over 17 amino acids. Germline V gene sequence: CDR1 SNHLY, CDR2 FYNNEI. V lost 5 bases, J lost 0 bases, and 3 bases stayed unmatched. CDR3 DNA: TGTGCCAGCAGTCGGACTAGCGGGAGGGCCAGCACAGATACGCAGTATTTT. The encoded protein is CASSRTSGRASTDTQYF. The whole variable domain, filled in from reference TRBV2 and TRBJ2-3, reads EPEVTQTPSHQVTQMGQEVILRCVPISNHLYFYWYRQILGQKVEFLVSFYNNEISEKSEIFDDQFSVERPDGSNFTLKIRSTKLEDSAMYFCASSRTSGRASTDTQYFGPGTRLTVL.

Concerning this clonotype itself: Its ends do not fully match the called genes, so a read error is possible. The chain couples TRBV18 to TRBJ1-1; D is unclear. This CDR3 is built from 13 residues. CDR1 is KGHSH, CDR2 LQKENI, per germline. The CDR3 reads CASSPNGLTEALF. The CDR3, as DNA: TGTGCCAGCTCACCAAACGGGCTCACTGAAGCTCTCTTT.

This clonotype was counted many times. The CDR3 sequence: CASSEAGLMGSLVNTEAFF. CDR3 bases: TGTGCCAGCAGTGAAGCGGGGTTAATGGGGTCCCTTGTGAACACTGAAGCTTTCTTT. The V and J genes are TRBV2 and TRBJ1-1; D is ambiguous. The CDR3 extends over 19 amino acids. V was clipped by 0 bases and J by 0 bases, with 20 bases between them. The germline V gene encodes CDR1 SNHLY and CDR2 FYNNEI.

Ten or more counts support this clonotype. V gene TRBV2 combines with J gene TRBJ2-1, with 7 bases that match TRBD2. V was clipped by 7 bases and J by 0 bases; unmatched bases: 12. The CDR3 runs to 17 residues. Germline-derived CDR1 and CDR2 are SNHLY and FYNNEI. In DNA form, the CDR3 reads TGTGCCAGCATTGTGACTAGCTCCTTCAGCTCCTACAATGAGCAGTTCTTC. Translation: CASIVTSSFSSYNEQFF. Full variable domain (remainder filled in from reference TRBV2 and TRBJ2-1): EPEVTQTPSHQVTQMGQEVILRCVPISNHLYFYWYRQILGQKVEFLVSFYNNEISEKSEIFDDQFSVERPDGSNFTLKIRSTKLEDSAMYFCASIVTSSFSSYNEQFFGPGTRLTVL.

This clonotype was counted many times. The chain carries TRBV7-3 and TRBJ2-2; D possibly corresponds to TRBD2 (5 bases). Per germline, CDR1 SGHTA and CDR2 FQGTGA. The CDR3 totals 15 residues. V gave up 5 bases and J gave up 7 bases, with 17 bases separating them. The chain's CDR3 is CASSPLTGISGELFF. The CDR3 DNA reads TGTGCCAGCAGCCCCCTTACGGGGATCAGCGGGGAGCTGTTTTTT.

At least ten counts were recorded for this clonotype. The CDR3 bases are TGCAGCGTTGAAAGGGACTACACAGATACGCAGTATTTT. Amino acid sequence: CSVERDYTDTQYF. The chain employs TRBV29-1 and TRBJ2-3, with 7 positions matching TRBD2. Per the germline V gene, CDR1 is SQVTM and CDR2 is ANQGSEA. The V and J ends lost 2 bases and 2 bases, in that order; junction bases with no gene match: 1. The CDR3 covers 13 residues.

On this clonotype: A junction end diverges from the germline sequence, so it may reflect a read error. The rearrangement links TRBV20-1 to TRBJ1-1, with D perhaps matching TRBD1 (5 bases). The CDR3 runs to 10 residues. Germline V gene lookup returns CDR1 DFQATT and CDR2 SNEGSKA (reference sequence). DNA of the CDR3: TGCAACTCTAGGGGCACTAAAGCTTTCTTT. Its protein is CNSRGTKAFF.

This clonotype was counted at least ten times. V usage is TRBV7-3 and J usage is TRBJ1-1, with 8 bases identical to TRBD1. This CDR3 spans 16 amino acids. Germline trimming cut 6 bases from V and 0 bases from J; bases unmatched to any gene: 9. Per the germline V gene, CDR1 is SGHTA and CDR2 is FQGTGA. CDR3 DNA: TGTGCCAGCAGTCCCCATACAGGGGGTATGAACACTGAAGCTTTCTTT. Protein product: CASSPHTGGMNTEAFF.

In this sample, this clonotype turned up many times. The chain recombines TRBV12-3 or TRBV12-4 with TRBJ2-3, with TRBD2 identical over 9 bases. The CDR3 sequence is 15 residues long. J gave up 2 bases and V 6 bases, and 6 bases lay outside the gene matches. DNA for the CDR3: TGTGCCAGCAGCCTCCTAGCGGGAATCACAGATACGCAGTATTTT. Encoded protein: CASSLLAGITDTQYF.

Remarks on this clonotype: A read error may be the cause here, since a much bigger clone is one base away. This CDR3 reads CASSLQTTGAYEQYF. The CDR3 DNA reads TGCGCCAGCAGCTTGCAGACGACAGGGGCCTACGAGCAGTACTTC. The chain combines TRBV5-1 with TRBJ2-7, with 8 bases that match TRBD1. From germline, CDR1 is SGHRS and CDR2 YFSETQ. With V trimmed by 1 base and J by 2 bases, 5 bases remained unmatched. This CDR3 is built from 15 residues.

This clonotype was seen many times. The rearrangement uses TRBV27 and TRBJ1-6, with D unresolved. V gave up 6 bases and J gave up 6 bases, with 9 bases separating them. Germline CDR1 is MNHEY and CDR2 is SMNVEV (reference sequence). The CDR3 consists of 13 residues. CDR3 sequence (DNA): TGTGCCAGCAGCCGAGGTTGTAATTCACCCCTCCACTTT. It codes for CASSRGCNSPLHF.

This clonotype was counted many times. This sequence joins TRBV27 and TRBJ1-5; D remains ambiguous. The V end was cut by 2 bases, the J end by 3 bases, with 11 bases between. The CDR3 covers 15 residues. Germline V gene lookup returns CDR1 MNHEY and CDR2 SMNVEV (reference sequence). The chain's CDR3 is CASSLLGGSNQPQHF. CDR3 coding DNA: TGTGCCAGCAGTTTACTAGGAGGTTCCAATCAGCCCCAGCATTTT.

This clonotype was observed many times. The chain employs TRBV7-2 and TRBJ2-5; D gene ambiguous. V gave up 7 bases and J gave up 1 base, with 10 bases separating them. Germline-derived CDR1 and CDR2 are SGHTA and FQGNSA. This CDR3 spans 13 amino acids. CDR3 DNA sequence: TGTGCCAGCAACGGCCAAGTCCAAGAGACCCAGTACTTC. It yields the protein CASNGQVQETQYF. The full variable domain, with the rest looked up from reference TRBV7-2 and TRBJ2-5, is GAGVSQSPSNKVTEKGKDVELRCDPISGHTALYWYRQSLGQGLEFLIYFQGNSAPDKSGLPSDRFSAERTGGSVSTLTIQRTQQEDSAVYLCASNGQVQETQYFGPGTRLLVL.

This clonotype has at least ten counts. This chain links TRBV27 with TRBJ2-5; possibly TRBD1 or TRBD2 for D (5 bases each). V was trimmed by 4 bases and J by 1 base, leaving 13 bases between them. Germline CDR1 MNHEY, CDR2 SMNVEV (reference sequence). The length of the CDR3 is 15 residues. CDR3 amino acids: CASSSPGRTQETQYF. The CDR3 coding sequence is TGTGCCAGCAGTTCGCCGGGACGGACCCAAGAGACCCAGTACTTC.

This clonotype was detected many times. This chain uses TRBV28 with TRBJ1-1; D is unclear. The CDR3 runs to 14 residues. CDR1 is MDHEN, CDR2 SYDVKM, per germline. V was pared by 2 bases and J by 3 bases, with 10 bases between. The CDR3 nucleotides read TGTGCCAGCAGTTTACAGAGGTCGGACACTGAAGCTTTCTTT. It yields the protein CASSLQRSDTEAFF.

The sample holds many counts of this clonotype. DNA for the CDR3: TGTGCCAGCAGGGGGACAGGGGAAAGAAACGAGCAGTACTTC. Residues: CASRGTGERNEQYF. This sequence joins TRBV6-2 or TRBV6-3 and TRBJ2-7; 10 nucleotides agree with TRBD1. The CDR3 covers 14 residues. The germline V gene has CDR1 MNHEY and CDR2 SVGEGT. Trimming at V came to 6 bases and at J to 5 bases, leaving 7 bases not matched to a gene.

This clonotype appeared a few times. This chain links TRBV11-3 with TRBJ1-1, with D uncertain. V was cut by 1 base and J by 0 bases, with 6 bases left in between. Germline CDR1 is SGHNT and CDR2 is YENEEA. This CDR3 has 14 residues. The CDR3 DNA sequence: TGTGCCAGCAGCTTAGGGCGAATGAACACTGAAGCTTTCTTT. Its translation is CASSLGRMNTEAFF.

This clonotype was recorded at least ten times. The V gene is TRBV27, the J gene TRBJ2-1; TRBD2 might be the D (5 bases). CDR3 length: 16 amino acids. The V gene lost 5 bases and the J gene lost 0 bases, with 14 bases spanning the gap. Germline V CDR1 and CDR2: MNHEY, SMNVEV (reference sequence). CDR3 nucleotide sequence: TGTGCCAGCAGTATAGTGGGAGCAAGCTCCTACAATGAGCAGTTCTTC. The encoded protein is CASSIVGASSYNEQFF.

This clonotype was picked up many times. This chain uses TRBV27 with TRBJ1-1; unclear D gene. This CDR3 is built from 13 residues. V was trimmed by 6 bases and J by 1 base, leaving 9 bases between them. Germline loops: CDR1 MNHEY, CDR2 SMNVEV (reference sequence). The CDR3 DNA reads as TGTGCCAGCAGCCCCTCCGAGAACACTGAAGCTTTCTTT. Translating it yields CASSPSENTEAFF.

There are many counts of this clonotype. The J gene is TRBJ2-1, the V gene TRBV12-3 or TRBV12-4; D gene ambiguous. The CDR3 contains 12 residues. V was cut by 5 bases and J by 12 bases, with 14 bases left in between. In nucleotides, the CDR3 is TGTGCCAGCAGTACGCTAGTCTATGTGCAGTTCTTC. As protein: CASSTLVYVQFF.

As concerns this clonotype: One base away lies a much larger clone, so this may be a sequencing read error. The V call is TRBV4-1, the J call TRBJ2-7; D gene ambiguous. V dropped 2 bases and J dropped 0 bases, with 11 bases sitting between them. The CDR3 is 15 amino acids. CDR1 is MGHRA and CDR2 is YSYEKL in the germline V gene. CDR3: CASSQSGRFSYEQYF. In DNA, the CDR3 is TGCGCCAGCAGCCAATCTGGCAGGTTCTCCTACGAGCAGTACTTC.

The V and J genes are TRBV11-1 and TRBJ1-1, with unresolved D. V shed 8 bases and J shed 5 bases, with 15 bases lying between them. From germline, CDR1 is SGHAT and CDR2 FQDESV (reference sequence). The CDR3 contains 13 residues. DNA for the CDR3: TGTGCCAGCTGCCGGAGGGCTGGTACTGAAGCTTTCTTT. As protein: CASCRRAGTEAFF.

Points on this clonotype: A clone one base away is much larger, so this may be a read error. The chain couples TRBV27 to TRBJ1-1; weak D call: TRBD1 (5 bases). V gave up 6 bases and J gave up 1 base, with 15 bases separating them. Germline V CDR1 and CDR2: MNHEY, SMNVEV (reference sequence). The length of the CDR3 is 15 residues. CDR3 DNA sequence: TGTGCCAGCAGCAAGACCCAGGGTTGGAACACTGAAGCTTTCTTT. This sequence encodes CASSKTQGWNTEAFF.

With regard to this clonotype: This likely comes from a read error, as the CDR3 has no conserved phenylalanine or tryptophan at its end. This sequence joins TRBV5-1 and TRBJ1-1; weak D call: TRBD1 (5 bases). V dropped 3 bases and J dropped 1 base, with 13 bases sitting between them. Germline values: CDR1 SGHRS, CDR2 YFSETQ. CDR3 size: 15 residues. CDR3 in DNA: TGCGCCAGCAGCTCCGCCGGGACGGAGAACACTGAAGCTTTCGTT. Translated, it gives CASSSAGTENTEAFV.